These T cell receptor beta chains were read from a single sample in a study of blood T cells in healthy people across ages. TCRdb reprocessed the 5' RACE reads with MiXCR, giving one entry per CDR3 protein. The sample has about 720,000 distinct CDR3 sequences, about 24% seen once. Sequencing input: blood. These receptors came from a man aged 65 to 79 in good health. Each CDR3 is given with its conserved first and last residue.

J gene	V gene	CDR3 protein
TRBJ2-1	TRBV29-1	CSVGDTGQRGPNEQFF
TRBJ2-3	TRBV5-5	CASSLVGLAGGAAITDTQYF
TRBJ2-7	TRBV6-6	CASRPEGVPYEQYF
TRBJ2-2	TRBV12-3/TRBV12-4	CASSLERGRGTGELFF
TRBJ2-5	TRBV6-5	CASSTRDRGLETQYF
TRBJ1-2	TRBV12-3/TRBV12-4	CASTQVDRRQKNYGYTF
TRBJ2-7	TRBV29-1	CSVARTGSSYEQYF
TRBJ2-1	TRBV5-4	CATSGPSGWRYNEQFF
TRBJ2-5	TRBV6-5	CASSYSSSLETQYF
TRBJ2-1	TRBV5-1	CASSLRGQSNEQFF
TRBJ2-5	TRBV20-1	CGAKPALGSQETQYF
TRBJ2-5	TRBV3-1	CASSQDPLRGETQYF
TRBJ2-3	TRBV30	CAWSLIAGGTDTQYF
TRBJ1-4	TRBV9	CASSLLEGANEKLFF
TRBJ1-1	TRBV2	CASKGRGEAFF
TRBJ1-6	TRBV5-6	CASSSPRGTDAYSPLHF
TRBJ2-3	TRBV28	CASHSPGQRMGKDTQYF
TRBJ2-4	TRBV6-2/TRBV6-3	CASSYNRGGSRAYF
TRBJ2-2	TRBV5-1	CASSLGAGANTGELFF
TRBJ2-1	TRBV7-9	CASSRTGESDEQFF
-	TRBV20-1	CSALTSGGNAQYF
TRBJ2-3	TRBV12-3/TRBV12-4	CASSFSGLAGVDTQYF
TRBJ1-2	TRBV20-1	CSAREGNYGYTF
TRBJ2-1	TRBV10-3	CAISESSGYNEQFF
TRBJ2-7	TRBV6-5	CASSQGLAWAYEQYF
TRBJ2-6	TRBV6-1	CASSPLSGANVLTF
TRBJ1-2	TRBV7-2	CASSRDRASHGYTF
TRBJ2-3	TRBV29-1	CSVSGSGVDTQYF
-	TRBV25-1	CASSDRDYYEQYF
TRBJ1-5	TRBV5-6	CASSLGYQGNQPQHF
TRBJ2-6	TRBV14	CASSQQGYSGANVLTF
TRBJ2-5	TRBV15	CATSRDFSWGGTQYF
TRBJ2-3	TRBV12-3/TRBV12-4	CASSYDAPTDTQYF
TRBJ1-6	TRBV10-2	CASSREVRDSPLHF
TRBJ2-3	TRBV5-1	CASSVTGALSDTQYF
-	TRBV5-1	CASSFGGTDEQYF
TRBJ2-3	TRBV12-3/TRBV12-4	CASSLGGYGTDTQYF
TRBJ1-4	TRBV7-2	CASSLGGSTDEKLFF
TRBJ2-1	TRBV12-3/TRBV12-4	CASRPHVGTSSYNEQFF
TRBJ1-2	TRBV9	CASSVARGDLYGYTF
TRBJ2-5	TRBV30	CAWSPSKAVKSETQYF
TRBJ2-3	TRBV20-1	CSASNNLTDTQYF
TRBJ2-4	TRBV21-1	CASSNDQADIQYF
TRBJ1-1	TRBV12-3/TRBV12-4	CASRPSGTVNTEAFF
TRBJ1-3	TRBV5-1	CASSLEGAGSRSGNTIYF
TRBJ1-2	TRBV5-5	CASSSPGQGFYGYTF
TRBJ2-1	TRBV30	CAWSVGTSPYNEQFF
TRBJ2-1	TRBV7-2	CASSLYDTAPGNEQFF
TRBJ1-2	TRBV5-1	CASSESDSYYGYTF
TRBJ2-3	TRBV4-3	CASSQLTGLTNTQYF
TRBJ2-1	TRBV6-5	CASSYSGGRAADEQFF
TRBJ2-3	TRBV12-3/TRBV12-4	CASSPGDFEGDTQYF
TRBJ1-2	TRBV5-1	CASRAGREGGYTF
TRBJ2-1	TRBV20-1	CSALDIQRNYNEQFF
TRBJ2-3	TRBV20-1	CSARQFSGGTDTQYF